A single sample is the source of the 10 T cell receptor beta chains below, sequenced in a study of cytomegalovirus exposure and HLA in healthy donors. The PCR had 60 Vbeta and 13 Jbeta primers. Clones were read by immunoSEQ multiplex PCR, and TCRdb kept only the in-frame ones, dropping some. The profile covers about 160,000 clones, with around 80% appearing a single time and approximately 0.78% taken by the ten largest. Input material: PBMCs. The origin of the receptors is a woman aged 18-29 years in good health and CMV-seronegative.

V gene TRBV4-2 combines with J gene TRBJ2-3, with no clear D. Germline V gene sequence: CDR1 LGHNA, CDR2 YNFKEQ. With 0 bases removed from V and 7 bases from J, the gap between germline ends came to 8 bases. There are 13 residues in the CDR3. The CDR3 sequence: CASSQDPRNTQYF. The CDR3, as DNA: TGTGCCAGCAGCCAAGACCCTAGGAATACGCAGTATTTT.

The chain links TRBV6-5 to TRBJ1-4; tentatively, D is TRBD1 (6 bases). Germline V gene sequence: CDR1 MNHEY, CDR2 SVGAGI. V lost 5 bases to trimming and J lost 2 bases, with 9 bases between them. The CDR3 runs 14 residues. The CDR3 loop reads CASSEGVTNEKLFF. CDR3 coding DNA: TGTGCCAGCAGTGAGGGGGTCACTAATGAAAAACTGTTTTTT.

The chain employs TRBV18 and TRBJ2-7; weak D call: TRBD2 (5 bases). CDR1 is KGHSH, CDR2 LQKENI, per germline. The germline V and J ends were trimmed by 4 bases and 2 bases, with 15 bases remaining between them. The CDR3 totals 15 residues. The CDR3 DNA reads TGTGCCAGCTCACGGGAAAACAACGGGGCCTACGAGCAGTACTTC. Its protein is CASSRENNGAYEQYF.

The chain joins TRBV4-1 to TRBJ2-7, with 9 positions matching TRBD2. CDR3 size: 15 residues. V shed 0 bases and J 2 bases; nucleotides not matched to a gene: 2. Germline V CDR1 and CDR2: MGHRA, YSYEKL. The CDR3 DNA is TGCGCCAGCAGCCAAGAGGCTAGCGGGACCTACGAGCAGTACTTC. Translation gives CASSQEASGTYEQYF.

The V call is TRBV28, the J call TRBJ2-2, with 7 positions matching TRBD1. The V gene's germline CDR1 is MDHEN and CDR2 SYDVKM. The CDR3 contains 15 residues. V shed 6 bases, J shed 6 bases, and the junction held 10 bases outside the gene matches. The CDR3, as DNA: TGTGCCAGCAGGACAGACAGGGTTTTCGCCGGGGAGCTGTTTTTT. This gives the protein CASRTDRVFAGELFF.

This clone showed up just once. The chain recombines TRBV29-1 with TRBJ2-3; 8 bases match TRBD1. This CDR3 spans 13 amino acids. Trimming cost V 0 bases and J 7 bases; bases outside gene matches: 3. The germline V gene encodes CDR1 SQVTM and CDR2 ANQGSEA. CDR3 DNA: TGCAGCGTTGAAGAAGGACAGGGCTATACGCAGTATTTT. Translation: CSVEEGQGYTQYF.

The rearrangement uses TRBV11-2 and TRBJ2-7, with D possibly matching TRBD2 (5 bases). V lost 6 bases, J lost 0 bases, and 15 bases lay in between. Looked up from germline, CDR1 is SGHAT and CDR2 is FQNNGV. The CDR3 has 15 residues. The CDR3 DNA reads TGTGCCAGCAGAAGAGGGCCTAAGAGCTCCTACGAGCAGTACTTC. Protein product: CASRRGPKSSYEQYF.

This clone came up once. The chain combines TRBV11-2 with TRBJ1-1; TRBD1 agrees at 9 bases. This CDR3 is 13 amino acids long. From germline, CDR1 is SGHAT and CDR2 FQNNGV. V lost 3 bases, J lost 5 bases, and 1 base stayed unmatched. CDR3 DNA: TGTGCCAGCAGCTTTGACAGGGGGACTGAAGCTTTCTTT. Protein product: CASSFDRGTEAFF.

CDR3 sequence (DNA): TGTGCCAGTAGTCGTCTAGCGGGGCAAGAGACCCAGTACTTC. This codes for CASSRLAGQETQYF. The chain has TRBV19 and TRBJ2-5; 9 positions match TRBD2. Per germline, CDR1 LNHDA and CDR2 SQIVND (reference sequence). Unmatched junction bases numbered 3, after V lost 5 bases and J lost 2 bases. This CDR3 has 14 amino acids.

The V gene is TRBV5-6, the J gene TRBJ1-1, with 9 bases lining up with TRBD1. Germline trimming cut 6 bases from V and 1 base from J; bases unmatched to any gene: 7. The CDR3 consists of 15 residues. Germline V gene lookup returns CDR1 SGHDT and CDR2 YYEEEE. Written as DNA, the CDR3 is TGTGCCAGCAATTACAGGGGGCTTGGGAACACTGAAGCTTTCTTT. Its translation: CASNYRGLGNTEAFF. The full variable domain, completed using reference TRBV5-6 and TRBJ1-1, is DAGVTQSPTHLIKTRGQQVTLRCSPKSGHDTVSWYQQALGQGPQFIFQYYEEEERQRGNFPDRFSGHQFPNYSSELNVNALLLGDSALYLCASNYRGLGNTEAFFGQGTRLTVV.